The present entry profiles one T cell receptor (beta chain) with its context. Original handling: Amplification of reference gene primers provided the estimated nucleated cell counts. Measured with immunoSEQ multiplex PCR; TCRdb has only the in-frame clones, and not every one. That table supplies the V and J calls and clone size; D and trimming were determined from the DNA. The sample lists about 260,000 clones, around 87% occurring once. The sample comes from a study of blood T cell repertoires in COVID-19. As for the study in general: COVID-19 samples, acute and convalescent, were from the United States, Italy and Spain.

CDR1 LNHDA and CDR2 SQIVND come from the germline V gene (reference sequence). Germline trimming cut 0 bases from V and 9 bases from J; bases unmatched to any gene: 16. The CDR3 has 18 amino acids. The TCR originated in a woman aged 45 to 65 with acute or convalescent COVID-19. Material: peripheral blood. V usage is TRBV19 and J usage is TRBJ2-1, with 8 nucleotides matching TRBD1. The DNA of the CDR3 is TGTGCCAGTAGTATAGAGGGCGGCAGGGGGCGCCCCCTGAGTGAGCAGTTCTTC. Encoded protein: CASSIEGGRGRPLSEQFF.